Presented here are 30 T cell receptor beta chains from one specimen sequenced in a study of shared clonotypes between healthy human individuals. Here immunoSEQ multiplex PCR was the method, and the copy in TCRdb shows in-frame clones only, minus some. The sample has about 800,000 clones, around 96% seen once; the top ten hold less than 0.25%. Naive CD8 isolation took CD45RO-negative cells positively selected for CCR7 and excluded terminally differentiated effector memory CD45RA+ cells. Sequenced: naive CD8+ T cells sorted from blood. The receptor source for this set is a young man in good health.

As regards this clone: One end of the junction varies from germline; a read error may be responsible. V usage is TRBV7-7 and J usage is TRBJ2-5; D is undetermined. Germline V gene sequence: CDR1 SSHAT, CDR2 FNYEAQ (reference sequence). The CDR3 covers 15 residues. For the CDR3, the DNA is TGTGCTAGCAGCTTAAGTCTAGTGGGTAGGGAGACCCAGTACTTC. The encoded protein is CASSLSLVGRETQYF.

This clone was seen once. The chain links TRBV27 to TRBJ1-5; 9 bases are a match to TRBD1. Germline V gene data show CDR1 as MNHEY and CDR2 as SMNVEV (reference sequence). This CDR3 is 15 amino acids long. The V segment lost 6 bases and the J segment 4 bases; nucleotides outside the gene matches: 7. As DNA, the CDR3 is TGTGCCAGCAGGGCGGGACAGGGATTGAATCAGCCCCAGCATTTT. Its translation: CASRAGQGLNQPQHF.

The chain employs TRBV5-4 and TRBJ2-7, with a tentative D call TRBD1 (6 bases). Deletions cut 4 bases from V and 2 bases from J, with 13 bases between. There are 14 residues in the CDR3. Germline CDR1 SGHNT, CDR2 YYREEE (reference sequence). The CDR3 DNA reads as TGTGCCAGCAGCCATACAGGGATGACCTACGAGCAGTACTTC. It translates to CASSHTGMTYEQYF. The variable domain in full, with the rest retrieved from reference TRBV5-4 and TRBJ2-7, is ETGVTQSPTHLIKTRGQQVTLRCSSQSGHNTVSWYQQALGQGPQFIFQYYREEENGRGNFPPRFSGLQFPNYSSELNVNALELDDSALYLCASSHTGMTYEQYFGPGTRLTVT.

This clone was counted once. The V gene is TRBV7-8, the J gene TRBJ2-7, with TRBD1 identical over 11 bases. Unmatched junction bases numbered 5, after V lost 0 bases and J lost 1 base. The CDR3 runs to 17 residues. Per germline, CDR1 SGHVS and CDR2 FQNEAQ. The CDR3 loop is CASSLAVGTGGSYEQYF. In nucleotides, the CDR3 is TGTGCCAGCAGCTTAGCGGTGGGGACAGGGGGGTCCTACGAGCAGTACTTC.

The V gene is TRBV7-6, the J gene TRBJ2-7; weak D call: TRBD2 (5 bases). The CDR3 runs 12 residues. V lost 7 bases and J 7 bases, leaving 14 bases between the germline ends. CDR1 is SGHVS, CDR2 FNYEAQ, per germline. Here the CDR3 reads CASIPDGGEQYF. In DNA, the CDR3 is TGTGCCAGCATTCCTGATGGAGGTGAGCAGTACTTC. The full variable domain, completed using reference TRBV7-6 and TRBJ2-7, is GAGVSQSPRYKVTKRGQDVALRCDPISGHVSLYWYRQALGQGPEFLTYFNYEAQQDKSGLPNDRFSAERPEGSISTLTIQRTEQRDSAMYRCASIPDGGEQYFGPGTRLTVT.

The chain is built from TRBV2 and TRBJ2-2; no clear D. Trimming cost V 2 bases and J 5 bases, with 3 bases left between them. Germline CDR1 SNHLY, CDR2 FYNNEI. This CDR3 has 12 amino acids. The CDR3 sequence: CASSEWTGELFF. In nucleotides, the CDR3 is TGTGCCAGCAGTGAATGGACCGGGGAGCTGTTTTTT.

This chain uses TRBV6-5 with TRBJ1-2; D not certain. CDR3 length equals 13 residues. The V gene lost 8 bases and the J gene lost 2 bases, with 12 bases spanning the gap. Germline V CDR1 and CDR2: MNHEY, SVGAGI. The CDR3 here is CASGPLGNYGYTF. The CDR3 DNA sequence: TGTGCCAGCGGCCCGCTGGGGAACTATGGCTACACCTTC.

V and J are TRBV11-2 and TRBJ2-1, with TRBD2 identical over 9 bases. Per germline, CDR1 SGHAT and CDR2 FQNNGV. The CDR3 has 16 amino acids. V gave up 3 bases and J gave up 7 bases; unmatched junction bases: 10. The CDR3 sequence is CASSFPWAGGQNEQFF. DNA for the CDR3: TGTGCCAGCAGCTTTCCTTGGGCGGGAGGGCAAAATGAGCAGTTCTTC.

The chain uses TRBV7-9 and TRBJ2-1; 13 nucleotides agree with TRBD2. Unmatched junction bases numbered 13, after V lost 3 bases and J lost 5 bases. This CDR3 is built from 19 residues. Germline V lookup: CDR1 SEHNR, CDR2 FQNEAQ (reference sequence). This CDR3 is CASSFQPGTSGIRNNEQFF. CDR3 DNA sequence: TGTGCCAGCAGCTTTCAACCCGGGACTAGCGGGATTCGGAACAATGAGCAGTTCTTC.

A single count supports this clone. This chain joins TRBV29-1 and TRBJ2-7, with D possibly being TRBD1 (5 bases). The CDR3 loop spans 13 amino acids. Germline V gene lookup returns CDR1 SQVTM and CDR2 ANQGSEA. Deletions cut 1 base from V and 0 bases from J, with 7 bases between. The CDR3 is CSVEGRDSYEQYF. In DNA form, the CDR3 reads TGCAGCGTTGAAGGCAGGGACTCCTACGAGCAGTACTTC.

Regarding this clone: Additional DNA sequences in this sample encode the identical CDR3. This chain joins TRBV5-4 and TRBJ1-1, with unresolved D. Germline loops: CDR1 SGHNT, CDR2 YYREEE (reference sequence). V was shortened by 4 bases and J by 0 bases, with 1 base between the two germline ends. This CDR3 has 11 residues. The CDR3 here is CASSLNTEAFF. DNA for the CDR3: TGTGCCAGCAGCCTGAACACTGAAGCTTTCTTT.

Of note for this clone: Other DNA sequences of this sample code for an identical CDR3. The rearrangement uses TRBV27 and TRBJ2-7; no clear D gene. Germline V gene sequence: CDR1 MNHEY, CDR2 SMNVEV (reference sequence). The CDR3 totals 11 residues. V gave up 6 bases and J gave up 4 bases, with 7 bases separating them. The CDR3 loop is CASRTGYEQYF. For the CDR3, the DNA is TGTGCCAGCAGGACCGGGTACGAGCAGTACTTC.

The genes are TRBV27 and TRBJ2-7; 9 bases line up with TRBD2. The germline gives CDR1 MNHEY, CDR2 SMNVEV (reference sequence). The CDR3 runs 13 residues. Trimming at V came to 10 bases and at J to 6 bases, leaving 10 bases not matched to a gene. CDR3 amino acids: CATAGTSLREQYF. As DNA, the CDR3 is TGTGCCACGGCCGGGACTAGCCTCCGCGAGCAGTACTTC.

This chain links TRBV27 with TRBJ2-3; D is perhaps TRBD1 or TRBD2 (6 bases each). Trimming cost V 5 bases and J 1 base, with 22 bases left between them. This CDR3 region has 18 residues. Germline CDR1 MNHEY, CDR2 SMNVEV (reference sequence). CDR3 region: CASSGTPMGGWGTDTQYF. As DNA, the CDR3 is TGTGCCAGCAGTGGAACTCCGATGGGGGGCTGGGGCACAGATACGCAGTATTTT.

The chain joins TRBV7-6 to TRBJ2-7; TRBD2 aligns across 11 bases. This CDR3 has 15 amino acids. CDR1 is SGHVS and CDR2 is FNYEAQ in the germline V gene. J gave up 5 bases and V 2 bases, and 5 bases lay outside the gene matches. The CDR3 DNA reads TGTGCCAGCAGCTTACTACTAGCGGGAGTACACGAGCAGTACTTC. Translation: CASSLLLAGVHEQYF.

This chain joins TRBV7-9 and TRBJ2-7; D ambiguous. This CDR3 region has 13 residues. V dropped 5 bases and J dropped 1 base, with 9 bases sitting between them. Germline CDR1 and CDR2: SEHNR and FQNEAQ (reference sequence). The CDR3 region has the DNA TGTGCCAGCAGCGGACGAAGTTCCTACGAGCAGTACTTC. Translating gives CASSGRSSYEQYF.

Notes on this clone: Other nucleotide sequences in the sample specify the same CDR3. The gene calls are TRBV5-4 and TRBJ2-7; D gene ambiguous. CDR1 is SGHNT, CDR2 YYREEE, per germline (reference sequence). This CDR3 contains 13 residues. With 1 base removed from V and 2 bases from J, the gap between germline ends came to 7 bases. CDR3 bases: TGTGCCAGCAGCTTGTCTGGTACCTACGAGCAGTACTTC. Its translation is CASSLSGTYEQYF. Using reference TRBV5-4 and TRBJ2-7 for the parts outside the CDR3, the full variable domain is ETGVTQSPTHLIKTRGQQVTLRCSSQSGHNTVSWYQQALGQGPQFIFQYYREEENGRGNFPPRFSGLQFPNYSSELNVNALELDDSALYLCASSLSGTYEQYFGPGTRLTVT.

V and J are TRBV27 and TRBJ1-4, with D hard to call. V gave up 5 bases and J gave up 7 bases, with 17 bases separating them. Germline V gene sequence: CDR1 MNHEY, CDR2 SMNVEV (reference sequence). CDR3 length: 15 amino acids. The CDR3 DNA sequence: TGTGCCAGCAGTGGTATGGGTGTAGGTGCTGAAAAACTGTTTTTT. Protein product: CASSGMGVGAEKLFF. Full variable domain (missing parts from reference TRBV27 and TRBJ1-4): EAQVTQNPRYLITVTGKKLTVTCSQNMNHEYMSWYRQDPGLGLRQIYYSMNVEVTDKGDVPEGYKVSRKEKRNFPLILESPSPNQTSLYFCASSGMGVGAEKLFFGSGTQLSVL.

The genes are TRBV5-8 and TRBJ2-3, with D possibly being TRBD2 (5 bases). This CDR3 has 15 amino acids. Germline lookup yields CDR1 SGHTS and CDR2 YDEGEE. V was shortened by 0 bases and J by 1 base, with 9 bases between the two germline ends. In DNA form, the CDR3 reads TGTGCCAGCAGCTTGGCGATTAGCGGCACAGATACGCAGTATTTT. Amino acids: CASSLAISGTDTQYF.

The chain carries TRBV9 and TRBJ2-7; D may correspond to TRBD1 or TRBD2 (6 bases each). V was shortened by 2 bases and J by 4 bases, with 13 bases between the two germline ends. Germline loops: CDR1 SGDLS, CDR2 YYNGEE. This CDR3 has 14 residues. The CDR3 coding sequence is TGTGCCAGCAGCGTTGCCCCGGGGGCATACGAGCAGTACTTC. Translated: CASSVAPGAYEQYF.

The chain couples TRBV11-2 to TRBJ2-7; a possible D gene is TRBD1 (6 bases). The V and J ends lost 5 bases and 3 bases respectively, with 17 bases between them. This CDR3 contains 15 residues. CDR1 and CDR2 (germline): SGHAT, FQNNGV. The CDR3 coding sequence is TGTGCCAGCAGCCTCAGGGGAACCCCCAACTACGAGCAGTACTTC. Amino acid sequence: CASSLRGTPNYEQYF.

This sequence joins TRBV5-5 and TRBJ2-1, with 7 positions matching TRBD2. This CDR3 spans 17 amino acids. CDR1 is SGHKS, CDR2 YYEKEE, per germline (reference sequence). With 0 bases clipped from V and 9 bases from J, the junction kept 15 bases outside the gene matches. The CDR3 loop reads CASSLEPGLAAGSEQFF. The CDR3 DNA reads TGTGCCAGCAGCTTGGAACCGGGGCTAGCGGCCGGAAGTGAGCAGTTCTTC.

The genes are TRBV11-2 and TRBJ2-1, with 12 bases aligning to TRBD2. The CDR3 spans 16 residues. Germline CDR1 reads SGHAT; CDR2 reads FQNNGV. J was trimmed by 5 bases and V by 4 bases; bases with no gene match: 6. The CDR3 sequence: CASSSRLAGVHNEQFF. CDR3 nucleotide sequence: TGTGCCAGCAGCTCGCGACTAGCGGGAGTCCACAATGAGCAGTTCTTC.

The chain uses TRBV27 and TRBJ2-7, with TRBD2 as a possible D gene (6 bases). Germline V gene sequence: CDR1 MNHEY, CDR2 SMNVEV (reference sequence). This CDR3 spans 14 amino acids. Trimming pared 9 bases from V and 2 bases from J, leaving 17 bases between. The CDR3 DNA is TGTGCCAGTTCTACAAGCGGGTTTACCTACGAGCAGTACTTC. It yields the protein CASSTSGFTYEQYF.

This clone was counted once. The rearrangement links TRBV4-1 to TRBJ2-1; D possibly corresponds to TRBD1 (5 bases). V was pared by 1 base and J by 15 bases, with 16 bases between. Germline-derived CDR1 and CDR2 are MGHRA and YSYEKL. The CDR3 has 13 amino acids. CDR3 region: CASSQVSGIVAFF. Here the CDR3 DNA reads TGCGCCAGCAGCCAAGTATCAGGGATAGTGGCGTTCTTC.

The V call is TRBV7-2, the J call TRBJ1-3; the D gene is possibly TRBD1 (5 bases). V was shortened by 2 bases and J by 0 bases, with 20 bases between the two germline ends. The germline gives CDR1 SGHTA, CDR2 FQGNSA. The CDR3 contains 19 residues. This chain's CDR3 is CASSLPRDGASLSGNTIYF. For the CDR3, the DNA is TGTGCCAGCAGCTTACCCCGGGACGGAGCCAGCCTCTCTGGAAACACCATATATTTT.

This clone was seen once. The genes are TRBV13 and TRBJ1-5; D is possibly TRBD1 (5 bases). The CDR3 is 16 residues long. In germline, CDR1 is PRHDT, CDR2 FYEKMQ (reference sequence). Trimming stripped 4 bases from V and 3 bases from J, with 16 bases between. CDR3 sequence reads: CASSSTRAGTNQPQHF. The CDR3 region has the DNA TGTGCCAGCAGCTCTACCCGGGCCGGGACCAATCAGCCCCAGCATTTT.

The chain joins TRBV21-1 to TRBJ2-1; no check of the table's D call, TRBD2, against the DNA was made. TRBV21-1 represents a pseudogene. This CDR3 is built from 15 residues. CDR3 in DNA: TGTGCCAGCAGCAAAGTAGCGGGAGAAGACCATGAGCAGTTCTTC. This codes for CASSKVAGEDHEQFF.

About this clone: The junction and the germline gene differ at one end; a read error may be behind it. Here the CDR3 reads CATSSFDGRPNF. The CDR3 DNA sequence: TGTGCCACCAGCAGCTTTGACGGGAGGCCCAACTTC. This chain uses TRBV15 with TRBJ2-7; 7 positions agree with TRBD2. Germline V lookup: CDR1 LNHNV, CDR2 YYDKDF (reference sequence). There are 12 residues in the CDR3.

V usage is TRBV28 and J usage is TRBJ2-7; D is uncertain. The V end lost 3 bases, the J end lost 5 bases, and 11 bases lay between the germline ends. The germline V gene has CDR1 MDHEN and CDR2 SYDVKM. The CDR3 totals 13 residues. CDR3 coding DNA: TGTGCCAGCAGTTTCCGCCAGGCGGACGAGCAGTACTTC. This codes for CASSFRQADEQYF. Based on the CDR3 plus reference TRBV28 and TRBJ2-7, the full variable domain is DVKVTQSSRYLVKRTGEKVFLECVQDMDHENMFWYRQDPGLGLRLIYFSYDVKMKEKGDIPEGYSVSREKKERFSLILESASTNQTSMYLCASSFRQADEQYFGPGTRLTVT.